Sequencing of this TCR beta chain was carried out in a study of T cells in Graves' hyperthyroidism and ophthalmopathy. Study-wide points: Blood also held most thyroid clonotypes expanded beyond 0.001.

The junction had 4 bases not matched to a gene; V was cut back by 3 bases and J by 9 bases. CDR3 length equals 13 residues. Germline V CDR1 and CDR2: SGHVS, FNYEAQ. Cells are PBMCs isolated from 10 ml of fresh blood. The investigators amplified TCR beta CDR3 regions from RNA transcripts. Carried out on the TCR CDR3, a first-round RT-PCR used the HTBI primer set. TCRdb reprocessed the multiplex PCR reads via MiXCR and lists one record per CDR3 protein. This repertoire shows a few hundred thousand distinct CDR3 sequences, 15% to 18% found once; its top ten account for less than 9.5%. This clonotype appeared many times. Its target is unknown.

The rearrangement uses TRBV7-6 and TRBJ2-1; TRBD2 agrees at 8 bases. The source material was blood. The TCR sequence derives from a woman under 40 with Graves' hyperthyroidism. The CDR3 spells CASSFTSGGEQFF. In nucleotides, the CDR3 is TGTGCCAGCAGCTTCACTAGCGGTGGTGAGCAGTTCTTC.